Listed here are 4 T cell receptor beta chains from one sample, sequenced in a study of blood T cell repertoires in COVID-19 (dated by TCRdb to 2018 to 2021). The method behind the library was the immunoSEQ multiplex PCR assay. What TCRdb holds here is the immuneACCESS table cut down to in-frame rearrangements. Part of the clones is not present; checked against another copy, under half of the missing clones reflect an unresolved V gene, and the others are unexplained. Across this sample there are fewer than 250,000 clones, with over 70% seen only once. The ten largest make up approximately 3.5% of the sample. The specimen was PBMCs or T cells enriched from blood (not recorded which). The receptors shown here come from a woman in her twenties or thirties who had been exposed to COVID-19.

The CDR3 here is CASSEPGGVIGEKLFF. CDR3 nucleotides: TGTGCCAGCAGTGAACCAGGGGGCGTCATAGGAGAAAAACTGTTTTTT. The chain couples TRBV25-1 to TRBJ1-4; TRBD1 aligns across 8 bases. In germline, CDR1 is MGHDK, CDR2 SYGVNS. V was pared by 2 bases and J by 8 bases, with 10 bases of the junction left unmatched. CDR3 size: 16 residues.

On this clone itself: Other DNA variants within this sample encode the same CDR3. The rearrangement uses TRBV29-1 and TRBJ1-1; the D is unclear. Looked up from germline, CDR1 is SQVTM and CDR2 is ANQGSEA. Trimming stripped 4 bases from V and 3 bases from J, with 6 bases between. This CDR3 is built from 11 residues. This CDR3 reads CSVGGYTEAFF. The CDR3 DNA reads TGCAGCGTTGGAGGGTACACTGAAGCTTTCTTT. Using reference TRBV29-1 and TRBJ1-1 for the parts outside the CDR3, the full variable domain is SAVISQKPSRDICQRGTSLTIQCQVDSQVTMMFWYRQQPGQSLTLIATANQGSEATYESGFVIDKFPISRPNLTFSTLTVSNMSPEDSSIYLCSVGGYTEAFFGQGTRLTVV.

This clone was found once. In nucleotides, the CDR3 is TGTGCCAGCAGCTTAGAAGGGACAGTTTCCAATCAGCCCCAGCATTTT. Residues: CASSLEGTVSNQPQHF. This rearrangement joins TRBV7-9 to TRBJ1-5; 7 bases agree with TRBD1. This CDR3 spans 16 amino acids. The V gene's germline CDR1 is SEHNR and CDR2 FQNEAQ (reference sequence). The V gene end was trimmed by 1 base and the J gene end by 3 bases; junction bases not matched to a gene: 6.

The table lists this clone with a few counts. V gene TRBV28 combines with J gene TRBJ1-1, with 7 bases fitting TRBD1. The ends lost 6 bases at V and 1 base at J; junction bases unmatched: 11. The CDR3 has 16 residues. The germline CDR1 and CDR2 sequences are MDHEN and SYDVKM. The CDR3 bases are TGTGCCAGCAGCCCCAGACAGGGTTATCGGAACACTGAAGCTTTCTTT. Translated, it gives CASSPRQGYRNTEAFF.